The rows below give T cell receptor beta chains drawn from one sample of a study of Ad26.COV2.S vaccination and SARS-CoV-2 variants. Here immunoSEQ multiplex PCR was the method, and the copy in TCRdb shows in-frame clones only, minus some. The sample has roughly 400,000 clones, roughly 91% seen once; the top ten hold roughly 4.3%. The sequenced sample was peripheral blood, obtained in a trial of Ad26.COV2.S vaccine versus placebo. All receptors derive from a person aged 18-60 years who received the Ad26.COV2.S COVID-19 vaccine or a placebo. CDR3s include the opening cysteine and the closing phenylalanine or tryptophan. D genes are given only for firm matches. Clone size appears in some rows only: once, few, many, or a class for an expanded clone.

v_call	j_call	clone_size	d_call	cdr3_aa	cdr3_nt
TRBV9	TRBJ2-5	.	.	CASSVSFRGREGETQYF	TGTGCCAGCAGCGTCAGTTTTCGGGGGCGCGAGGGAGAGACCCAGTACTTC
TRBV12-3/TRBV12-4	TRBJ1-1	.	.	CASISGNTEAFF	TGTGCCAGCATCTCAGGGAATACTGAAGCTTTCTTT
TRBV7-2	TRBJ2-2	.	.	CASSLEFLRTGELFF	TGTGCCAGCAGCTTAGAATTTTTGCGCACCGGGGAGCTGTTTTTT
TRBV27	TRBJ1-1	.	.	CASSSAGRYTEAFF	TGTGCCAGCTCAAGTGCGGGGCGGTACACTGAAGCTTTCTTT
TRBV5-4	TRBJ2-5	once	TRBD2	CASSLGGTSGYQETQYF	TGTGCCAGCAGCTTGGGAGGTACTAGCGGGTACCAAGAGACCCAGTACTTC
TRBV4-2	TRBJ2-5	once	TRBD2	CASSTPGGGKQETQYF	TGTGCCAGCAGCACCCCCGGGGGGGGAAAGCAGGAGACCCAGTACTTC
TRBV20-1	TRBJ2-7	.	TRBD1	CSASTGQGNYEQYF	TGCAGTGCTAGTACGGGACAGGGAAACTACGAGCAGTACTTC
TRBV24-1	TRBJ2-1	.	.	CATSDFPQGANEQFF	TGTGCCACCAGTGATTTCCCCCAGGGCGCCAATGAGCAGTTCTTC
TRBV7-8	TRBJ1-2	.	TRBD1	CASSPDRNYGYTF	TGTGCCAGCAGCCCGGACAGGAACTATGGCTACACCTTC
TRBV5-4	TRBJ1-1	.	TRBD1	CASSLGDRYTEAFF	TGTGCCAGCAGCTTGGGGGACAGGTACACTGAAGCTTTCTTT
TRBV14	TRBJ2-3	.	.	CASSRTPNRGQDTQYF	TGTGCCAGCAGCCGTACTCCTAACCGGGGCCAAGATACGCAGTATTTT
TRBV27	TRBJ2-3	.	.	CASSLSSTDTQYF	TGTGCCAGCAGTTTATCGAGCACAGATACGCAGTATTTT
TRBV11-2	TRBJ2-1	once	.	CASSFTRTAINEQFF	TGTGCCAGCAGCTTCACCCGGACAGCTATCAATGAGCAGTTCTTC
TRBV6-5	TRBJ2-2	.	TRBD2	CASYAGGTGELFF	TGTGCCTCTTATGCGGGAGGAACCGGGGAGCTGTTTTTT
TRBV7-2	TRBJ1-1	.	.	CASSFQGKNTEAFF	TGTGCCAGCAGCTTTCAGGGTAAGAACACTGAAGCTTTCTTT
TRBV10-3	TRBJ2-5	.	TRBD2	CAIGTSKETQYF	TGTGCCATTGGGACTAGCAAAGAGACCCAGTACTTC
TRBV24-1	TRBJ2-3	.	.	CATSERDTQYF	TGTGCCACCAGTGAGAGAGATACGCAGTATTTT
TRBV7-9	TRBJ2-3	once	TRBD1	CASSPRDREADTQYF	TGTGCCAGCAGCCCCCGGGACAGGGAGGCAGATACGCAGTATTTT
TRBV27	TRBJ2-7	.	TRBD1	CASSPLGQGPYEQYF	TGTGCCAGCAGTCCCCTGGGACAGGGTCCCTACGAGCAGTACTTC
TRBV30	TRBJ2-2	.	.	CAWSTQGRTGELFF	TGTGCCTGGAGTACACAGGGACGGACCGGGGAGCTGTTTTTT